One sample yielded the 6 T cell receptor beta chains listed below, sequenced in a study of cytomegalovirus exposure and HLA in healthy donors (dated by TCRdb to 2016 to 2017). The library was built by means of the immunoSEQ multiplex PCR assay. The multiplex PCR relied on a mix of 60 forward primers for TCR Vbeta segments and 13 reverse primers for TCR Jbeta segments. TCRdb stores this immuneACCESS table with in-frame sequences only. Part of the clones is absent; in the studies checked, under half of the shortfall reflects unresolved V genes, and no reason is known for the rest. The sample table lists around 190,000 clones, about 80% of them with a count of one. In total, the top ten clones hold roughly 0.76% of the sample. The sequenced material came from PBMCs. The receptor set was obtained from a woman in her forties in good health and CMV-seronegative.

This chain joins TRBV6-5 and TRBJ2-7; TRBD1 aligns across 9 bases. Germline V lookup: CDR1 MNHEY, CDR2 SVGAGI. J gave up 5 bases and V 6 bases, and 11 bases lay outside the gene matches. The CDR3 is 15 amino acids. CDR3 DNA sequence: TGTGCCAGCAGGGGGACCGGGACAGGGAACCACGAGCAGTACTTC. This gives the protein CASRGTGTGNHEQYF.

The chain employs TRBV20-1 and TRBJ2-3; D not resolved. In germline, CDR1 is DFQATT, CDR2 SNEGSKA (reference sequence). With 0 bases removed from V and 7 bases from J, the gap between germline ends came to 5 bases. CDR3 length: 11 amino acids. CDR3 sequence: CSARDLNTQYF. Here the CDR3 DNA reads TGCAGTGCTAGAGACTTAAATACGCAGTATTTT.

The chain has TRBV5-1 and TRBJ1-1; D is undetermined. Germline CDR1 SGHRS, CDR2 YFSETQ. The CDR3 loop spans 17 amino acids. Trimming shortened V by 5 bases and J by 0 bases, and 20 bases separated the two germline ends. The CDR3 DNA reads TGCGCCAGCAGGGACGTACACAGCGGAGCCATGAACACTGAAGCTTTCTTT. Protein product: CASRDVHSGAMNTEAFF.

The chain recombines TRBV2 with TRBJ1-2, with 7 bases that match TRBD1. V was pared by 1 base and J by 7 bases, with 12 bases of the junction left unmatched. CDR1 SNHLY and CDR2 FYNNEI come from the germline V gene. CDR3 size: 16 residues. CDR3 in DNA: TGTGCCAGCAGTGAAGTTTTCTTAAGGGGGCAGGGTGGCTACACCTTC. Protein product: CASSEVFLRGQGGYTF.

This sequence joins TRBV5-4 and TRBJ2-1; TRBD2 agrees at 10 bases. Unmatched junction bases numbered 4, after V lost 1 base and J lost 6 bases. The CDR3 contains 15 residues. Germline V gives CDR1 SGHNT, CDR2 YYREEE (reference sequence). CDR3 in DNA: TGTGCCAGCAGCTTGATAGGACTAGCGGTCAATGAGCAGTTCTTC. Translating gives CASSLIGLAVNEQFF.

The chain has TRBV7-2 and TRBJ2-5, with a possible D match to TRBD1 (6 bases). The V gene's germline CDR1 is SGHTA and CDR2 FQGNSA. This CDR3 region has 15 residues. Trimming left V 2 bases short and J 5 bases short, with 15 bases between. The CDR3 coding sequence is TGTGCCAGCAGCTTATATCAGGGGCGCACGGAGACCCAGTACTTC. This sequence encodes CASSLYQGRTETQYF.